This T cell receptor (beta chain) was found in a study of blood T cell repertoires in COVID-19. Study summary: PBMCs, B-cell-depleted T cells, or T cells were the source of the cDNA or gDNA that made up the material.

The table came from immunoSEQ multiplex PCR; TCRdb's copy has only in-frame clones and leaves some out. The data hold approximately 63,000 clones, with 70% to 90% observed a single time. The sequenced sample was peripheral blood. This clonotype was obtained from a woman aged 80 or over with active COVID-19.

CDR3: CASSFGGDPLHF. The CDR3 DNA reads TGTGCCAGCAGTTTTGGCGGGGACCCCCTCCACTTT. The chain joins TRBV28 to TRBJ1-6, with D tentatively TRBD1 (5 bases). The germline gives CDR1 MDHEN, CDR2 SYDVKM. V lost 3 bases to trimming and J lost 13 bases, with 10 bases between them. The CDR3 spans 12 residues. The full variable domain, completed using reference TRBV28 and TRBJ1-6, is DVKVTQSSRYLVKRTGEKVFLECVQDMDHENMFWYRQDPGLGLRLIYFSYDVKMKEKGDIPEGYSVSREKKERFSLILESASTNQTSMYLCASSFGGDPLHFGNGTRLTVT.